This T cell receptor beta chain was documented in a study of T-cell reconstitution after alpha-beta-depleted transplantation in children. CDR1 SGHKS and CDR2 YYEKEE come from the germline V gene (reference sequence). J lost 5 bases, V lost 2 bases, and 8 bases had no gene match. The CDR3 is 15 amino acids. Study results and limitations: The high TCRbeta diversity at day 60 in some patients came from surviving recipient T cells and thymic progenitors.

Unique molecular identifiers were used to barcode this TCRbeta library. TCRdb processed the PCR reads anew with MiXCR; each CDR3 protein has one entry. Found here are some 440,000 distinct CDR3 sequences, around 15% of them singletons; the top ten hold just under 30%. A word on this clonotype: Its antigen remains unknown.

Sequences were derived from PBMCs, mostly from graft donor cells, sampled 360 days after TCRalphabeta/CD19-depleted stem cell transplant. The TCR was taken from a boy less than two years old who had a stem cell transplant for Wiskott-Aldrich syndrome, so the T cells may come from the graft donor. The J gene is TRBJ2-5, the V gene TRBV5-5, with 8 bases that match TRBD2. The CDR3 region is CASSFILGGAETQYF. The DNA for the CDR3 is TGTGCCAGCAGCTTCATTCTCGGGGGGGCGGAGACCCAGTACTTC.